Sequencing of this T cell receptor (beta chain) was carried out in a study of cytomegalovirus exposure and HLA in healthy donors. Overall study findings and caveats: It was reported that the classifier diagnosed cytomegalovirus status with high specificity and sensitivity in both the original and validation cohorts.

V dropped 6 bases and J dropped 7 bases, with 15 bases sitting between them. Germline CDR1 SGHTA, CDR2 FQGNSA. The CDR3 runs 14 residues. PCR employed 60 Vbeta and 13 Jbeta primers. Sequencing was performed with immunoSEQ multiplex PCR; in TCRdb, only in-frame clones are kept and a portion is missing. The sample lists around 90,000 clones, more than 60% occurring once. Comments on this clone: Antigen: not known.

The receptor was isolated from a man aged 30 to 39 in good health and CMV-seronegative. The genes are TRBV7-2 and TRBJ2-2, with D unresolved. Sequencing used PBMCs. The CDR3, as DNA: TGTGCCAGCAGAGCTACGAGCGCGTTCGGGGAGCTGTTTTTT. Amino acid sequence: CASRATSAFGELFF.